The rows below give T cell receptor beta chains drawn from one sample of a study of cytomegalovirus exposure and HLA in healthy donors. The method was immunoSEQ multiplex PCR; TCRdb's version includes in-frame clones alone and lacks a portion of them. The table has approximately 85,000 clones, 80% seen once; the top ten hold 32%. Sequenced input: PBMCs. These TCRs come from a man aged 50-60 years in good health and CMV-seropositive. The CDR3 runs from the conserved cysteine through the conserved F or W. Only part of the rows carry a size: once, few, many, or a class if the clone is expanded.

>-|TRBV15|TRBJ2-1
CATSPTAAPGYNEQFF
>-|TRBV2|TRBJ1-2
CASSATQTGTGITNYGYTF
>-|TRBV10-1|TRBJ2-1
CASSVPTREGLDDEQFF
>once|TRBV7-6|TRBJ2-7
CASSPRTVPTYEQYF
>-|TRBV9|TRBJ2-2
CASSVGQNPTGELFF
>-|TRBV29-1|TRBJ2-5
CSVVRQGQGAETQYF
>-|TRBV14|TRBJ2-1
CASSSPAGTSNFDEQFF
>-|TRBV7-6|TRBJ2-7
CASSPRGSQGYGQYF
>-|TRBV19|TRBJ1-5
CASTMVGGHQPQHF
>-|TRBV4-1|TRBJ2-7
CASNQGLNGAYEQYF
>-|TRBV7-8|TRBJ2-4
CASSPRTALAKNIQYF
>-|TRBV14|TRBJ2-1
CASRGVASGTNEQFF
>-|TRBV11-2|TRBJ2-3
CASSLGWRQTTDTQYF
>-|TRBV27|TRBJ2-1
CASSNYRDRVHEQFF
>-|TRBV18|TRBJ1-1
CASSPTLQTMNTEAFF
>-|TRBV29-1|TRBJ2-5
CSVAGVKETQYF
>-|TRBV30|TRBJ1-3
CAWSGENLGNTIYF
>-|TRBV18|TRBJ2-7
CASSPSGTGFPYEQYF
>-|TRBV5-1|TRBJ2-4
CASSLVDREDIQYF
>-|TRBV12-5|TRBJ1-3
CASAMTVSGNTIYF
>-|TRBV5-1|TRBJ2-1
CASSSIRLAGGGEQFF
>few|TRBV15|TRBJ2-4
CATSRDRGVRNIQYF
>-|TRBV27|TRBJ2-3
CASSLSTGNTQYF
>-|TRBV6-1|TRBJ1-2
CASSPGAYGYTF
>-|TRBV6-5|TRBJ1-1
CASSYSMYSTEAFF
>-|TRBV11-2|TRBJ2-1
CASSHLIPYNEQFF
>once|TRBV5-6|TRBJ2-5
CASSLIEETQYF
>-|TRBV27|TRBJ2-6
CASSLAGGPGANVLTF
>-|TRBV18|TRBJ2-5
CASSLPGGQETQYF
>-|TRBV30|TRBJ1-2
CAWSTPPTGNGGYTF
>-|TRBV11-2|TRBJ2-3
CASSLAIVGSGDTQYF
>-|TRBV11-1|TRBJ2-3
CASSSDSLGADTQYF
>-|TRBV5-1|TRBJ2-1
CASSPGGSYNEQFF
>-|TRBV11-2|TRBJ2-3
CASSLVTGGFTDTQYF
>-|TRBV23-1|TRBJ1-2
CASSPTTSGATLYGYTF
>-|TRBV28|TRBJ2-7
CASSSYSGNSYEQYF
>-|TRBV6-6|TRBJ2-2
CASSYPPSGELFF
>few|TRBV7-9|TRBJ2-1
CASSRDYNEQFF
>-|TRBV27|TRBJ1-1
CASSQDRGMNTEAFF
>-|TRBV27|TRBJ2-5
CASSYMIAGGQETQYF
>few|TRBV5-4|TRBJ2-3
CASSTDRLAGGYSTDTQYF
>-|TRBV5-1|TRBJ1-1
CASSPEAGTEAFF
>-|TRBV30|-
CACVTGNSYEQYF
>-|TRBV10-3|TRBJ2-2
CAISEGPRGGGELFF
>-|TRBV2|TRBJ2-1
CARGLANYNEQFF
>-|TRBV9|TRBJ2-3
CASSVAGQGSTDTQYF
>-|TRBV7-2|TRBJ2-7
CASRLAGGSYEQYF
>-|TRBV6-1|TRBJ1-5
CASSGAGSSLEPQHF
>-|TRBV5-1|TRBJ2-1
CASSVGGPSGGNEQFF